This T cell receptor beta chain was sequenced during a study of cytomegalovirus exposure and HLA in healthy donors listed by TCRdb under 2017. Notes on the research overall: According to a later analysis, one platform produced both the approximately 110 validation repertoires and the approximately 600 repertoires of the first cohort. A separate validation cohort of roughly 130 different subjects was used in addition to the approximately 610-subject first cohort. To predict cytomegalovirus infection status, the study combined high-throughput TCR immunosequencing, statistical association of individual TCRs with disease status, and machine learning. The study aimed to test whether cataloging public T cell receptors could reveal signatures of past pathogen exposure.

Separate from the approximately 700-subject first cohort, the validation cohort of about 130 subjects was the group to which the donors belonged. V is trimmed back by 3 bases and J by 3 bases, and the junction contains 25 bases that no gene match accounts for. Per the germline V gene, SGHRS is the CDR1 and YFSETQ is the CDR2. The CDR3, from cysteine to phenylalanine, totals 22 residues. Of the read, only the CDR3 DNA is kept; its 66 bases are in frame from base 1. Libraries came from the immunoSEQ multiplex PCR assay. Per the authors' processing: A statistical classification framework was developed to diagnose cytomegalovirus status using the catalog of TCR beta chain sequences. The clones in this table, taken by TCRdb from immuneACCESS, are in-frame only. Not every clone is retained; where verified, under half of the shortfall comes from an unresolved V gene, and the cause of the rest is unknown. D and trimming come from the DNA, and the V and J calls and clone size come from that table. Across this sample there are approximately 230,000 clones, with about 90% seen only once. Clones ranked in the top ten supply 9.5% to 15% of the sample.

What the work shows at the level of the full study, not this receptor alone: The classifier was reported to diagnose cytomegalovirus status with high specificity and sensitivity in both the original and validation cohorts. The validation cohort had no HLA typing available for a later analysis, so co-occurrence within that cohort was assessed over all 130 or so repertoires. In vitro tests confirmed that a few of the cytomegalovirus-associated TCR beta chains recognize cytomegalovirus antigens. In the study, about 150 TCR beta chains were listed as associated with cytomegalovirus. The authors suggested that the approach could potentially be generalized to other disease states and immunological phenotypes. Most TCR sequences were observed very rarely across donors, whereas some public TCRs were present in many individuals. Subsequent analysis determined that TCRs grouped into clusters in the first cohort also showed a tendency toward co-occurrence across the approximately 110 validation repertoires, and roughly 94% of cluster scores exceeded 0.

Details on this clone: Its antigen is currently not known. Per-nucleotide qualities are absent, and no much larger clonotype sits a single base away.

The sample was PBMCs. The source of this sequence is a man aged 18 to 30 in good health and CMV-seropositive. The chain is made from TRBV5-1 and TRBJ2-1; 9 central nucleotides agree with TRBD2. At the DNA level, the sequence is TGCGCCAGCAGCTCACAGGGACCTGCAGTTGGTGGAGCGGGAGGACTCTACAATGAGCAGTTCTTC. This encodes CASSSQGPAVGGAGGLYNEQFF. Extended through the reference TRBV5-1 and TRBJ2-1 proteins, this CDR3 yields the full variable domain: KAGVTQTPRYLIKTRGQQVTLSCSPISGHRSVSWYQQTPGQGLQFLFEYFSETQRNKGNFPGRFSGRQFSNSRSEMNVSTLELGDSALYLCASSSQGPAVGGAGGLYNEQFFGPGTRLTVL.